The T cell receptor beta chain described here comes from a study of T cell repertoires in cytomegalovirus infection. Study-wide results and limits: Dominant in the ex vivo response were TCR beta clonotypes restricted by HLA-C and specific for CMV.

This clonotype was found many times. Its target is not known. The junction had 4 bases not matched to a gene; V was cut back by 5 bases and J by 2 bases. The CDR3 has 14 residues. Via MiXCR, TCRdb re-called the reads, giving one row per CDR3 protein. The sample includes just over 300,000 distinct CDR3 sequences, about 17% of them seen just once. The sample taken for sequencing was PBMCs. The TCR was taken from a human donor in good health (CMV status not recorded). Some clones in this sample may be carry-over from other donors' samples. V is TRBV12-3 or TRBV12-4 and J is TRBJ2-3; 7 bases are a match to TRBD1. The CDR3 loop is CASSTQGYTDTQYF. CDR3 DNA: TGTGCCAGCAGTACACAGGGGTACACAGATACGCAGTATTTT.